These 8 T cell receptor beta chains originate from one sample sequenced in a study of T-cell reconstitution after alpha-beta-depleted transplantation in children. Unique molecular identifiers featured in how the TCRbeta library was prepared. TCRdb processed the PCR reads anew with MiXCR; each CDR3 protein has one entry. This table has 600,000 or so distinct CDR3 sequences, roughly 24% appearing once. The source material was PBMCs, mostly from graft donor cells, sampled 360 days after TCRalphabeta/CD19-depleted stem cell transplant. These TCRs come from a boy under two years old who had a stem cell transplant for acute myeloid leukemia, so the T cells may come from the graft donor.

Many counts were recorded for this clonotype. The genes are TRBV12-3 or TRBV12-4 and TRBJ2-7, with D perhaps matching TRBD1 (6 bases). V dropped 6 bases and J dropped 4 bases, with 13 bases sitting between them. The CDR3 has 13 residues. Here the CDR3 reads CASSIQQGYEQYV. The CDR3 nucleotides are TGTGCCAGCAGCATACAACAGGGATACGAGCAGTACGTC.

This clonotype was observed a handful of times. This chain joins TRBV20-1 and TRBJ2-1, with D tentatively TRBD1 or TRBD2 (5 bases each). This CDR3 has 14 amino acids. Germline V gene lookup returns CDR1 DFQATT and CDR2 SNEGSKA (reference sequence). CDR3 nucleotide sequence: TGCAGCACGGCCGGGGCCGGTGGGGACAATGAGCAGTTCTTC. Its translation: CSTAGAGGDNEQFF.

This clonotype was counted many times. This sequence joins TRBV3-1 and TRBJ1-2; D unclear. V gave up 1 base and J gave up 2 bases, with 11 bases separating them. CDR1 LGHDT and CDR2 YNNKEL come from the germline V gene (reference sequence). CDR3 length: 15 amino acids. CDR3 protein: CASSQGGGPNYGYTF. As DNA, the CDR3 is TGTGCCAGCAGCCAAGGGGGTGGACCCAACTATGGCTACACCTTC.

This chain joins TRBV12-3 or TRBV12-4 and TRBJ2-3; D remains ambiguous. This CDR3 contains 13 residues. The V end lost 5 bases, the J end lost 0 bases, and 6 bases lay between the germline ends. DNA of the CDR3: TGTGCCAGCAGTACTGTCAGCACAGATACGCAGTATTTT. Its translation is CASSTVSTDTQYF.

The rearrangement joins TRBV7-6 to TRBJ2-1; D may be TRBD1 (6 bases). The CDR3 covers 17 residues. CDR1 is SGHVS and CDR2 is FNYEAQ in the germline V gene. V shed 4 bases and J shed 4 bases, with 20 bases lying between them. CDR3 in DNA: TGTGCCAGCAGCTCTACGGGGACAAATCGCCTTTACAATGAGCAGTTCTTC. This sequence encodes CASSSTGTNRLYNEQFF.

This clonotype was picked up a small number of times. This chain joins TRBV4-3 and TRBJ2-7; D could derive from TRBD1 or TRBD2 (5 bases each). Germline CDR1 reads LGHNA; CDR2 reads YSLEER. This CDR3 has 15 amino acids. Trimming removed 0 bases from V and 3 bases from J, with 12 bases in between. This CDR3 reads CASSQDSRDLYEQYF. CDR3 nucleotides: TGCGCCAGCAGCCAAGATTCCCGGGACCTCTACGAGCAGTACTTC.

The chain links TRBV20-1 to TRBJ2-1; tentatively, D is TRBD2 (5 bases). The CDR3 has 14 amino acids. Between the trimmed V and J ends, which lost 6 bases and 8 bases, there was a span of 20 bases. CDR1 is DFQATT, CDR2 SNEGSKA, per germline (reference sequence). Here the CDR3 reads CSAKELLVGYEQFF. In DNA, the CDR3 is TGCAGTGCGAAGGAACTACTAGTTGGCTATGAGCAGTTCTTC.

The CDR3 DNA is TGTGCTAGTGGCCACTACTACAATGAGCAGTTCTTC. Translated: CASGHYYNEQFF. The rearrangement joins TRBV12-5 to TRBJ2-1; D is unresolved. Trimming removed 6 bases from V and 3 bases from J, with 6 bases in between. There are 12 residues in the CDR3. CDR1 is LGHNT, CDR2 FRNRAP, per germline. The full variable domain, rest sourced from reference TRBV12-5 and TRBJ2-1, is DARVTQTPRHKVTEMGQEVTMRCQPILGHNTVFWYRQTMMQGLELLAYFRNRAPLDDSGMPKDRFSAEMPDATLATLKIQPSEPRDSAVYFCASGHYYNEQFFGPGTRLTVL.